The 15 T cell receptor beta chains listed next were all sequenced from one sample in a study of molecular identifiers for immune sequencing clone quantification. TCRdb reprocessed the PCR reads with MiXCR, giving one entry per CDR3 protein. The sample consists of approximately 500,000 distinct CDR3 sequences, about a fifth of them appearing once. Sequenced material: naive CD8+ T cells from blood, with Jurkat cell RNA spiked in. Stated subset: FACS-sorted CD8+CD4-CCR7+CD45RA+ naive T cells. Source of these receptors: a human donor in good health. Some libraries in this study had Jurkat cell RNA spiked in.

This clonotype was picked up many times. The rearrangement uses TRBV5-4 and TRBJ1-4; D may be TRBD1 (6 bases). V was shortened by 0 bases and J by 4 bases, with 10 bases between the two germline ends. Germline V CDR1 and CDR2: SGHNT, YYREEE (reference sequence). The CDR3 covers 15 residues. The CDR3, as DNA: TGTGCCAGCAGCTTGGCGGGGACACTTAATGAAAAACTGTTTTTT. Its protein product is CASSLAGTLNEKLFF. Together with reference TRBV5-4 and TRBJ1-4, the CDR3 gives the full variable domain: ETGVTQSPTHLIKTRGQQVTLRCSSQSGHNTVSWYQQALGQGPQFIFQYYREEENGRGNFPPRFSGLQFPNYSSELNVNALELDDSALYLCASSLAGTLNEKLFFGSGTQLSVL.

The chain links TRBV4-1 to TRBJ1-1; the D is unclear. Germline CDR1 reads MGHRA; CDR2 reads YSYEKL. The CDR3 is 13 residues long. Trimming stripped 4 bases from V and 5 bases from J, with 11 bases between. The CDR3 here is CASSPETETEAFF. The CDR3 DNA reads TGCGCCAGCAGCCCGGAGACCGAGACTGAAGCTTTCTTT.

This clonotype was counted many times. V and J are TRBV6-6 and TRBJ1-1; D ambiguous. The CDR3 has 15 amino acids. Germline V CDR1 and CDR2: MNHNY, SVGAGI (reference sequence). The V end was cut by 5 bases, the J end by 9 bases, with 22 bases between. Here the CDR3 reads CASSPLPGPVQKAFF. In DNA form, the CDR3 reads TGTGCCAGCAGTCCCCTCCCGGGCCCGGTCCAAAAAGCTTTCTTT.

This clonotype was detected many times. The rearrangement joins TRBV30 to TRBJ2-7, with D perhaps given as TRBD1 or TRBD2 (5 bases each). CDR1 is GTSNPN, CDR2 SVGIG, per germline (reference sequence). CDR3 size: 12 residues. Trimming left V 7 bases short and J 2 bases short, with 12 bases between. The CDR3 DNA is TGTGCCTACCGGGACGGGGCCTACGAGCAGTACTTC. Translation: CAYRDGAYEQYF.

This sequence joins TRBV6-4 and TRBJ2-3, with D perhaps TRBD1 or TRBD2 (5 bases each). The CDR3 extends over 15 amino acids. Trimming stripped 8 bases from V and 0 bases from J, with 15 bases between. Per the germline V gene, CDR1 is MRHNA and CDR2 is SNTAGT. CDR3 nucleotide sequence: TGTGCCAGCCGAGGGACCAGTCCTAGCACAGATACGCAGTATTTT. Its protein product is CASRGTSPSTDTQYF.

This clonotype has a handful of counts. CDR3 loop: CASSPYRDLTDTQYF. The CDR3 nucleotides are TGTGCCAGCTCACCGTACCGGGACCTCACAGATACGCAGTATTTT. The chain has TRBV18 and TRBJ2-3; D is perhaps TRBD1 or TRBD2 (5 bases each). Trimming shortened V by 3 bases and J by 2 bases, and 12 bases separated the two germline ends. The CDR3 has 15 residues. The V gene's germline CDR1 is KGHSH and CDR2 LQKENI.

This clonotype has more than one count but fewer than ten. This sequence joins TRBV27 and TRBJ2-7, with D perhaps TRBD1 (6 bases). This CDR3 has 14 residues. Trimming removed 3 bases from V and 2 bases from J, with 11 bases in between. CDR1 and CDR2 (germline): MNHEY, SMNVEV (reference sequence). CDR3 coding DNA: TGTGCCAGCAGTTTTACAGGGAGTCCCTACGAGCAGTACTTC. This encodes CASSFTGSPYEQYF.

This chain uses TRBV7-9 with TRBJ2-1; D tentatively reads TRBD1 or TRBD2 (6 bases each). This CDR3 contains 14 residues. Trimming took off 7 bases at V and 9 bases at J, with 19 bases between the two ends. CDR1 SEHNR and CDR2 FQNEAQ come from the germline V gene (reference sequence). CDR3 in DNA: TGTGCCAGCAACTTCGTGAGGGGGGCCGGTGAGCAGTTCTTC. Its protein product is CASNFVRGAGEQFF.

This clonotype has a handful of counts. V usage is TRBV7-2 and J usage is TRBJ1-3; D is unresolved. CDR3 length equals 17 residues. Trimming cost V 0 bases and J 0 bases, with 12 bases left between them. Germline V gives CDR1 SGHTA, CDR2 FQGNSA. This chain's CDR3 is CASSLAWDGISGNTIYF. CDR3 coding DNA: TGTGCCAGCAGCTTAGCATGGGATGGCATCTCTGGAAACACCATATATTTT.

This clonotype was counted only a few times. The V and J genes are TRBV30 and TRBJ2-1; D may correspond to TRBD1 or TRBD2 (5 bases each). CDR1 GTSNPN and CDR2 SVGIG come from the germline V gene (reference sequence). The CDR3 extends over 14 amino acids. Trimming left V 2 bases short and J 4 bases short, with 12 bases between. The CDR3 DNA follows: TGTGCCTGGAGTTTGACTGGGGGATACAATGAGCAGTTCTTC. It translates to CAWSLTGGYNEQFF. Full variable domain (outside the CDR3, taken from reference TRBV30 and TRBJ2-1): SQTIHQWPATLVQPVGSPLSLECTVEGTSNPNLYWYRQAAGRGLQLLFYSVGIGQISSEVPQNLSASRPQDRQFILSSKKLLLSDSGFYLCAWSLTGGYNEQFFGPGTRLTVL.

Many counts were recorded for this clonotype. The V gene is TRBV20-1, the J gene TRBJ2-3; TRBD1 might be the D (6 bases). Germline V gives CDR1 DFQATT, CDR2 SNEGSKA (reference sequence). The length of the CDR3 is 14 residues. Trimming stripped 0 bases from V and 3 bases from J, with 10 bases between. DNA of the CDR3: TGCAGTGCTAGAGATTATGGGACAACAGATACGCAGTATTTT. This translates into CSARDYGTTDTQYF.

This chain joins TRBV5-4 and TRBJ1-2, with 8 bases that match TRBD1. V lost 4 bases to trimming and J lost 4 bases; unmatched junction nucleotides: 6. Germline V gene sequence: CDR1 SGHNT, CDR2 YYREEE (reference sequence). This CDR3 is 14 amino acids long. Here the CDR3 reads CASSTTGVGYGYTF. CDR3 DNA sequence: TGTGCCAGCAGCACGACAGGGGTCGGCTATGGCTACACCTTC.

Many counts were recorded for this clonotype. V is TRBV28 and J is TRBJ2-7; the D is unclear. CDR3 length equals 13 residues. V was pared by 5 bases and J by 4 bases, with 12 bases between. CDR1 is MDHEN and CDR2 is SYDVKM in the germline V gene. Here the CDR3 DNA reads TGTGCCAGCAGTCCCTCTCGTTTTTACGAGCAGTACTTC. Protein product: CASSPSRFYEQYF.

The chain uses TRBV18 and TRBJ2-5; D might be TRBD2 (6 bases). Germline V lookup: CDR1 KGHSH, CDR2 LQKENI. The CDR3 consists of 15 residues. V lost 3 bases and J lost 5, with 16 bases in between. The CDR3 DNA sequence: TGTGCCAGCTCACCTGTATCAGCCCGGGGGGAGACCCAGTACTTC. Its protein is CASSPVSARGETQYF.

In this sample, this clonotype turned up a few times. The chain combines TRBV7-9 with TRBJ2-7, with D possibly being TRBD2 (7 bases). Germline CDR1 SEHNR, CDR2 FQNEAQ (reference sequence). Trimming cost V 5 bases and J 6 bases, with 20 bases left between them. This CDR3 is built from 15 residues. CDR3 DNA: TGTGCCAGCAGCCTCGGGGGGCAGAACCTCGGCGAGCAGTACTTC. It translates to CASSLGGQNLGEQYF. Based on the CDR3 plus reference TRBV7-9 and TRBJ2-7, the full variable domain is DTGVSQNPRHKITKRGQNVTFRCDPISEHNRLYWYRQTLGQGPEFLTYFQNEAQLEKSRLLSDRFSAERPKGSFSTLEIQRTEQGDSAMYLCASSLGGQNLGEQYFGPGTRLTVT.